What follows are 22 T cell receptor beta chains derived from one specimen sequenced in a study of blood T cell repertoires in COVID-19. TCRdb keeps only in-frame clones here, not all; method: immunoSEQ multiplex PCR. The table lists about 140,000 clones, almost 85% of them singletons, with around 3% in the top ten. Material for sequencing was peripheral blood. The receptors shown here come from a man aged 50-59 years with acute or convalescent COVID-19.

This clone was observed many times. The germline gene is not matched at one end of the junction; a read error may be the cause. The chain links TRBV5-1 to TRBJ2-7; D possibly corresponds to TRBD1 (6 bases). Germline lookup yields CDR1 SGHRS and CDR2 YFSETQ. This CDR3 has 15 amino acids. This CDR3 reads CASRLGAGSTYEQYF. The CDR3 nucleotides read TGCGCCAGCAGATTGGGGGCAGGGTCAACCTACGAGCAGTACTTC.

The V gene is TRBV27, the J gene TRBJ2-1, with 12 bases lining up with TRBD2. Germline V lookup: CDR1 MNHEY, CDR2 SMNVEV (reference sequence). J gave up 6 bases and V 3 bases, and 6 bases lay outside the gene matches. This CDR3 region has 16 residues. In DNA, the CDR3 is TGTGCCAGCAGTTTTTTAGGACTAGCGGGATTCAATGAGCAGTTCTTC. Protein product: CASSFLGLAGFNEQFF.

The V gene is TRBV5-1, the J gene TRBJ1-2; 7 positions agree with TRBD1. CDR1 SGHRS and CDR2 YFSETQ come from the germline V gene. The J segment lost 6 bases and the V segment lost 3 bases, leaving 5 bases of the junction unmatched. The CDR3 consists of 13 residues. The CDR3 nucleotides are TGCGCCAGCAGCTCGACAGGGAGGAATGGCTACACCTTC. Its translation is CASSSTGRNGYTF. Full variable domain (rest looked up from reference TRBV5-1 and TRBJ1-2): KAGVTQTPRYLIKTRGQQVTLSCSPISGHRSVSWYQQTPGQGLQFLFEYFSETQRNKGNFPGRFSGRQFSNSRSEMNVSTLELGDSALYLCASSSTGRNGYTFGSGTRLTVV.

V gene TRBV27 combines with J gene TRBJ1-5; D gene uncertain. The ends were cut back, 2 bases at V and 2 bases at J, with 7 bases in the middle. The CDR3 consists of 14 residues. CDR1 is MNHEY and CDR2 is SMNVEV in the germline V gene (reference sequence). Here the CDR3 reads CASSLQRGNQPQHF. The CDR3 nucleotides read TGTGCCAGCAGTTTACAGAGGGGCAATCAGCCCCAGCATTTT.

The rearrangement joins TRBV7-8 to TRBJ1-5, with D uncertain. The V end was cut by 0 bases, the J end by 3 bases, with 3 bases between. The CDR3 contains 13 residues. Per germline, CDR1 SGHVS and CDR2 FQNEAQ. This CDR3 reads CASSLAYNQPQHF. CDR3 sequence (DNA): TGTGCCAGCAGCTTAGCCTACAATCAGCCCCAGCATTTT.

DNA for the CDR3: TGTGCCAGCAGCGTACAGGGGTCTGGAAACACCATATATTTT. Translation: CASSVQGSGNTIYF. The genes are TRBV2 and TRBJ1-3; 7 nucleotides align to TRBD1. The CDR3 runs to 14 residues. CDR1 SNHLY and CDR2 FYNNEI come from the germline V gene. V trimming: 6 bases; J trimming: 1 base; junction bases outside the gene matches: 3.

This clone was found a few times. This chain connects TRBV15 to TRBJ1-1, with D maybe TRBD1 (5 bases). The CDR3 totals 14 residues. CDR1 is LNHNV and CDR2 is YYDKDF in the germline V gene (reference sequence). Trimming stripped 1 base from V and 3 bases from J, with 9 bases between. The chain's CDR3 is CATSRGRVYTEAFF. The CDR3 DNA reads TGTGCCACCAGCAGAGGCAGGGTTTACACTGAAGCTTTCTTT.

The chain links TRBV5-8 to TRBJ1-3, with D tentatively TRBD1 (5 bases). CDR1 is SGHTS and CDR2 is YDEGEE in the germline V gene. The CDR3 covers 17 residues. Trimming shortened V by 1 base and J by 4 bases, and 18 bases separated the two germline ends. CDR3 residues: CASSLPGLRGSGNTIYF. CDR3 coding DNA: TGTGCCAGCAGCTTGCCGGGATTACGGGGGTCCGGAAACACCATATATTTT.

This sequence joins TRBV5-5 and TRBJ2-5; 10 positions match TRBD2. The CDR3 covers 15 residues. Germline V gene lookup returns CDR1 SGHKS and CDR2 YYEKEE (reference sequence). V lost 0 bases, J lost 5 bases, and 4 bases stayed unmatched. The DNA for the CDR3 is TGTGCCAGCAGCTTGGCCTCTAGCGGGGGTGAGACCCAGTACTTC. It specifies CASSLASSGGETQYF.

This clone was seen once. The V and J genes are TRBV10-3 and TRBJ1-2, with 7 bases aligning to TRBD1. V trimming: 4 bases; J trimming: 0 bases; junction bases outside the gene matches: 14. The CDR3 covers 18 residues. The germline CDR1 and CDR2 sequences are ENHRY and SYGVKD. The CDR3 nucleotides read TGTGCCATCAGTGGAGGTACTAATAACAGGGGAGCTAACTATGGCTACACCTTC. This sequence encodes CAISGGTNNRGANYGYTF.

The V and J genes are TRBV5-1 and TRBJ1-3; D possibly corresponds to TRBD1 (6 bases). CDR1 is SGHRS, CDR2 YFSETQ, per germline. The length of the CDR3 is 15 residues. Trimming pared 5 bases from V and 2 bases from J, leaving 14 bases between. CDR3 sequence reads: CASRTLPGAGNTIYF. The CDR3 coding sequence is TGCGCCAGCAGGACCTTGCCAGGGGCTGGAAACACCATATATTTT.

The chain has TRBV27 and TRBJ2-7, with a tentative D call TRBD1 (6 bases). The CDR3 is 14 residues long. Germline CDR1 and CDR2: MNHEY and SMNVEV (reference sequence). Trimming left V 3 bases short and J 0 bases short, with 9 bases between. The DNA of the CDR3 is TGTGCCAGCAGTTTTGACAGGAGCTCCTACGAGCAGTACTTC. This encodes CASSFDRSSYEQYF.

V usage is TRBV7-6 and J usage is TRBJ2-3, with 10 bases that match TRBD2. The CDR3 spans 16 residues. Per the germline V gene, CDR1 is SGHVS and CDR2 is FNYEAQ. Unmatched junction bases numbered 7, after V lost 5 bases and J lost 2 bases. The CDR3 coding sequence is TGTGCCAGCAGCCAGCACAGCGGGGGGGCCACAGATACGCAGTATTTT. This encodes CASSQHSGGATDTQYF.

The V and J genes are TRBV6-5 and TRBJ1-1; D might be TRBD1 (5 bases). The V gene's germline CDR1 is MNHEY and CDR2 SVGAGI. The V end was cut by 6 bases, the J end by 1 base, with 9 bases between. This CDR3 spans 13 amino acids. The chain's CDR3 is CASRTDRNTEAFF. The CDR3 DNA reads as TGTGCCAGCAGGACTGACAGGAACACTGAAGCTTTCTTT.

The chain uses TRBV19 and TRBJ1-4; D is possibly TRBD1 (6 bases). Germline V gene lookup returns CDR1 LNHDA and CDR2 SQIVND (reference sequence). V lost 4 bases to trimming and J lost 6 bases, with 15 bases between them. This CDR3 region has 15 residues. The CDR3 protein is CASSTPGTRHEKLFF. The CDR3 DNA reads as TGTGCCAGTAGTACCCCCGGGACACGGCATGAAAAACTGTTTTTT. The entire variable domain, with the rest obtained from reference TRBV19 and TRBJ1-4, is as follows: DGGITQSPKYLFRKEGQNVTLSCEQNLNHDAMYWYRQDPGQGLRLIYYSQIVNDFQKGDIAEGYSVSREKKESFPLTVTSAQKNPTAFYLCASSTPGTRHEKLFFGSGTQLSVL.

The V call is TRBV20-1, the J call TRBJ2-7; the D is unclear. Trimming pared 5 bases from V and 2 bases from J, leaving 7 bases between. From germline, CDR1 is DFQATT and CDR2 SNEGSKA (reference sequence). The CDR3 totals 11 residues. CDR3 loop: CSALIAYEQYF. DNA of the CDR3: TGCAGTGCTTTGATAGCCTACGAGCAGTACTTC.

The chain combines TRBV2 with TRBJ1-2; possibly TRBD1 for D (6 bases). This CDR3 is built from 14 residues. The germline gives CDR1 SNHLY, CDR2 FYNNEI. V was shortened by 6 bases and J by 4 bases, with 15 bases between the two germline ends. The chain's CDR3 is CASRSAGVGYGYTF. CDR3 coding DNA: TGTGCCAGCAGATCCGCAGGGGTCGGCTATGGCTACACCTTC.

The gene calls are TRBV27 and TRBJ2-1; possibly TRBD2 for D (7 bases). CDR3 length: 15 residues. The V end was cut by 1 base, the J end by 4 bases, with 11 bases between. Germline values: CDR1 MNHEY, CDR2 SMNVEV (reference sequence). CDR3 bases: TGTGCCAGCAGTTTATTGGGGGGGCCATACAATGAGCAGTTCTTC. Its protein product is CASSLLGGPYNEQFF.

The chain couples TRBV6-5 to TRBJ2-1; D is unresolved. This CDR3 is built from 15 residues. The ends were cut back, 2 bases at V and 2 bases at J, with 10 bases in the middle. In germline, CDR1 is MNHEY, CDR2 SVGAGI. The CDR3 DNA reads TGTGCCAGCAGTTACCGAGGTCCGGCCTACAATGAGCAGTTCTTC. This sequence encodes CASSYRGPAYNEQFF.

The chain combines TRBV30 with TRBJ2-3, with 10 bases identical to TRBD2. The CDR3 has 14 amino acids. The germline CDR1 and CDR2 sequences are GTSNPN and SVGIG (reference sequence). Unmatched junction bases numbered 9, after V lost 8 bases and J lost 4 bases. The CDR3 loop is CAGALAGVADTQYF. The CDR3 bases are TGTGCCGGCGCTCTAGCGGGAGTCGCAGATACGCAGTATTTT.

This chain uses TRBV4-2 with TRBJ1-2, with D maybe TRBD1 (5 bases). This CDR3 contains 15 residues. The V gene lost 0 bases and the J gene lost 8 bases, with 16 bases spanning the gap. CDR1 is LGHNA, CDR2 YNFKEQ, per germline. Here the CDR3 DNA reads TGTGCCAGCAGCCAAGAAGGCAGGGATATTGGGGGCTACACCTTC. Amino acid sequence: CASSQEGRDIGGYTF.

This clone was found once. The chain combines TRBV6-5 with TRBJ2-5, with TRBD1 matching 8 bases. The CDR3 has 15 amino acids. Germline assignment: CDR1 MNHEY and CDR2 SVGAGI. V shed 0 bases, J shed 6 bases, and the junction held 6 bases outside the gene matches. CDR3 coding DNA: TGTGCCAGCAGTTACTCAATAGGACAGGGACAGACCCAGTACTTC. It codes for CASSYSIGQGQTQYF.